This T cell receptor beta chain stems from a study of T-cell reconstitution after alpha-beta-depleted transplantation in children. Library preparation (for TCRbeta) was performed with unique molecular identifiers. A single record per CDR3 protein comes from TCRdb applying MiXCR to the PCR reads. The sample has some 240,000 distinct CDR3 sequences; 9% to 10% are singletons. This clonotype has ten or more counts. The CDR3 contains 12 residues. V lost 3 bases and J lost 5, with 10 bases in between. Germline V gene lookup returns CDR1 DFQATT and CDR2 SNEGSKA (reference sequence). The chain carries TRBV20-1 and TRBJ2-5; D call uncertain. The sequencing used PBMCs from the stem cell graft donor, collected from the stem cell graft. This clonotype was sampled from a human donor who donated a stem cell graft to a child with SCID. CDR3 sequence (DNA): TGCAGTGCTAGGGACCAGCAGGAGACCCAGTACTTC. Translation: CSARDQQETQYF.